The 9 T cell receptor beta chains in this list originate from one sample, sequenced in a study of control samples from healthy donors and cancer patients (dated by TCRdb to the early 2020s). Libraries were constructed by the immunoSEQ multiplex PCR assay. The source is immuneACCESS, and TCRdb retained only in-frame sequences with V and J called. Part of the clones is not carried over; for the studies checked, unresolved V genes explain less than half of this, and the remainder is unexplained. The sample includes 110,000 or so clones, with roughly 80% observed a single time. The ten largest clones represent roughly 13% of the sample. Sequencing input: blood. The source is a woman in her forties or fifties in good health.

The genes are TRBV7-9 and TRBJ1-5; possibly TRBD1 for D (5 bases). Trimming left V 2 bases short and J 3 bases short, with 8 bases between. The CDR3 extends over 14 amino acids. The germline V gene has CDR1 SEHNR and CDR2 FQNEAQ (reference sequence). The CDR3 protein is CASSLSGNNQPQHF. DNA for the CDR3: TGTGCCAGCAGCTTATCAGGGAACAATCAGCCCCAGCATTTT. The whole variable domain, filled in from reference TRBV7-9 and TRBJ1-5, reads DTGVSQNPRHKITKRGQNVTFRCDPISEHNRLYWYRQTLGQGPEFLTYFQNEAQLEKSRLLSDRFSAERPKGSFSTLEIQRTEQGDSAMYLCASSLSGNNQPQHFGDGTRLSIL.

This clone was detected a few times. The gene calls are TRBV7-9 and TRBJ1-1; D not certain. The CDR3 has 14 residues. Germline-derived CDR1 and CDR2 are SEHNR and FQNEAQ (reference sequence). V lost 1 base and J lost 7, with 13 bases in between. CDR3 DNA sequence: TGTGCCAGCAGCTTAGGATCCCCGGACGGTGAAGCTTTCTTT. This gives the protein CASSLGSPDGEAFF.

The CDR3 nucleotides are TGTGCCAGCAGCCAAGAAAGGGGGACAGATACGCAGTATTTT. Its protein product is CASSQERGTDTQYF. The V call is TRBV4-2, the J call TRBJ2-3, with D tentatively TRBD1 (6 bases). The CDR3 has 14 residues. V shed 0 bases and J shed 3 bases, with 7 bases lying between them. The V gene's germline CDR1 is LGHNA and CDR2 YNFKEQ.

CDR3 region: CAITPRGLTDTQYF. CDR3 DNA: TGTGCCATCACCCCTAGAGGCTTAACAGATACGCAGTATTTT. The rearrangement links TRBV2 to TRBJ2-3; D not certain. The CDR3 covers 14 residues. V was shortened by 10 bases and J by 3 bases, with 17 bases between the two germline ends. Germline CDR1 and CDR2: SNHLY and FYNNEI.

The rearrangement joins TRBV2 to TRBJ1-2; the D gene is possibly TRBD1 (6 bases). In germline, CDR1 is SNHLY, CDR2 FYNNEI. Deletions cut 8 bases from V and 8 bases from J, with 15 bases between. CDR3 length equals 12 residues. In DNA, the CDR3 is TGTGCCAGCTCCCCCAGGGGTGGCGGCTACACCTTC. Its translation is CASSPRGGGYTF.

This clone was picked up one time. The chain combines TRBV6-2 or TRBV6-3 with TRBJ1-1, with a possible D match to TRBD1 (6 bases). Trimming pared 5 bases from V and 0 bases from J, leaving 16 bases between. The germline V gene has CDR1 MNHEY and CDR2 SVGEGT. The CDR3 extends over 16 amino acids. This chain's CDR3 is CASSTLLDRLNTEAFF. As DNA, the CDR3 is TGTGCCAGCAGTACGCTTCTCGACAGGCTGAACACTGAAGCTTTCTTT.

This chain connects TRBV28 to TRBJ1-4; no firm D call. The length of the CDR3 is 16 residues. V was pared by 3 bases and J by 7 bases, with 18 bases between. Germline values: CDR1 MDHEN, CDR2 SYDVKM. The CDR3 nucleotides read TGTGCCAGCAGTTTTTCGGCCAGCTTGGGAATTGAAAAACTGTTTTTT. It specifies CASSFSASLGIEKLFF.

This clone was seen a few times. The rearrangement joins TRBV9 to TRBJ1-3; 7 bases map to TRBD1. This CDR3 is built from 17 residues. The junction had 10 bases not matched to a gene; V was cut back by 0 bases and J by 4 bases. The V gene's germline CDR1 is SGDLS and CDR2 YYNGEE. The CDR3 sequence is CASSVATGRGPGNTIYF. CDR3 sequence (DNA): TGTGCCAGCAGCGTAGCTACTGGAAGGGGGCCCGGAAACACCATATATTTT.

The chain joins TRBV5-5 to TRBJ1-4; tentatively, D is TRBD1 (5 bases). Germline CDR1 is SGHKS and CDR2 is YYEKEE (reference sequence). This CDR3 contains 16 residues. V was pared by 5 bases and J by 4 bases, with 18 bases between. The CDR3 DNA is TGTGCCAGCAGATCCTTTCAGGGACCGATTAATGAAAAACTGTTTTTT. Protein: CASRSFQGPINEKLFF.